Each of the 26 T cell receptor beta chains below was sequenced from the same sample in a study of shared clonotypes between healthy human individuals. Method: immunoSEQ multiplex PCR; TCRdb's copy keeps in-frame clones and lacks some. The sample has about 660,000 clones, roughly 70% seen once. The specimen sequenced was memory CD4+ T cells sorted from blood. Described subset: CD45RA-negative fraction. The source is a woman in her thirties in good health.

V gene TRBV28 combines with J gene TRBJ1-2; D unclear. V lost 7 bases and J lost 8, with 20 bases in between. Germline loops: CDR1 MDHEN, CDR2 SYDVKM. The CDR3 extends over 14 amino acids. The CDR3 region is CASNSDGRPWGYTF. Written as DNA, the CDR3 is TGTGCCAGCAACTCAGACGGACGGCCTTGGGGCTACACCTTC.

This clone was picked up a small number of times. This chain links TRBV4-2 with TRBJ1-4; no firm D call. The CDR3 length is 14 residues. The V end was cut by 0 bases, the J end by 8 bases, with 10 bases between. Germline lookup yields CDR1 LGHNA and CDR2 YNFKEQ. The chain's CDR3 is CASSQDEQPEKLFF. The CDR3 nucleotides read TGTGCCAGCAGCCAAGACGAACAGCCCGAAAAACTGTTTTTT.

V usage is TRBV2 and J usage is TRBJ1-2; 7 nucleotides line up with TRBD1. Trimming removed 7 bases from V and 7 bases from J; junction bases left unmatched: 9. The V gene's germline CDR1 is SNHLY and CDR2 FYNNEI. CDR3 length equals 13 residues. The CDR3 is CASIRGPQSGYTF. The CDR3 nucleotides are TGTGCCAGCATTAGGGGGCCCCAGTCTGGCTACACCTTC.

This clone has only one observation. The V and J genes are TRBV7-2 and TRBJ2-1; D remains unclear. The germline gives CDR1 SGHTA, CDR2 FQGNSA. The V and J ends lost 5 bases and 4 bases respectively, with 6 bases between them. The length of the CDR3 is 12 residues. The CDR3 DNA reads as TGTGCCAGCAGCCCCTCGTACAATGAGCAGTTCTTC. Its translation: CASSPSYNEQFF.

This clone was seen a few times. The chain joins TRBV10-3 to TRBJ2-5; no clear D gene. Trimming shortened V by 6 bases and J by 0 bases, and 5 bases separated the two germline ends. The CDR3 has 12 residues. Germline values: CDR1 ENHRY, CDR2 SYGVKD. The CDR3 DNA reads as TGTGCCATCAGGGGGTACCAAGAGACCCAGTACTTC. It encodes CAIRGYQETQYF.

This clone appeared a few times. The chain is built from TRBV28 and TRBJ2-1; 9 bases agree with TRBD2. V dropped 5 bases and J dropped 6; count of bases not matched to a gene: 8. Germline CDR1 is MDHEN and CDR2 is SYDVKM. The CDR3 loop spans 15 amino acids. CDR3 protein: CASSGAGGHSNEQFF. The CDR3 DNA sequence: TGTGCCAGCAGTGGAGCGGGAGGCCACTCCAATGAGCAGTTCTTC.

The table lists this clone with a few counts. The V call is TRBV7-9, the J call TRBJ1-3; the D gene is possibly TRBD1 (5 bases). CDR1 and CDR2 (germline): SEHNR, FQNEAQ (reference sequence). V shed 5 bases and J shed 0 bases, with 17 bases lying between them. The CDR3 extends over 17 amino acids. The CDR3: CASSPGQGVYSGNTIYF. The CDR3, as DNA: TGTGCCAGCAGCCCGGGCCAGGGCGTCTACTCTGGAAACACCATATATTTT.

J is TRBJ2-1 and V is TRBV7-3, with D unresolved. This CDR3 is 15 amino acids long. The ends were cut back, 5 bases at V and 3 bases at J, with 14 bases in the middle. Germline lookup yields CDR1 SGHTA and CDR2 FQGTGA. CDR3 sequence: CASSPGSHLYNEQFF. For the CDR3, the DNA is TGTGCCAGCAGCCCTGGGTCACACCTCTACAATGAGCAGTTCTTC. Complete variable domain (other parts from reference TRBV7-3 and TRBJ2-1): GAGVSQTPSNKVTEKGKYVELRCDPISGHTALYWYRQSLGQGPEFLIYFQGTGAADDSGLPNDRFFAVRPEGSVSTLKIQRTERGDSAVYLCASSPGSHLYNEQFFGPGTRLTVL.

This clone was seen a single time. The chain couples TRBV19 to TRBJ1-1; perhaps TRBD1 as D (5 bases). The ends were cut back, 5 bases at V and 1 base at J, with 14 bases in the middle. CDR3 size: 15 residues. Looked up from germline, CDR1 is LNHDA and CDR2 is SQIVND (reference sequence). The CDR3 spells CASSPKSTGNTEAFF. Written as DNA, the CDR3 is TGTGCCAGTAGTCCCAAATCAACAGGGAACACTGAAGCTTTCTTT.

Points on this clone: The same CDR3 also results from other DNA sequences found in this sample. The chain combines TRBV7-2 with TRBJ1-1; unclear D gene. Germline V lookup: CDR1 SGHTA, CDR2 FQGNSA. The CDR3 totals 13 residues. The V and J ends lost 5 bases and 0 bases respectively, with 7 bases between them. Here the CDR3 reads CASSPYLNTEAFF. The CDR3 bases are TGTGCCAGCAGCCCGTATCTGAACACTGAAGCTTTCTTT.

CDR3 region: CASSQRRGGNTIYF. CDR3 sequence (DNA): TGTGCCAGCAGCCAAAGGAGGGGGGGAAACACCATATATTTT. The chain links TRBV7-8 to TRBJ1-3, with D possibly TRBD1 on 6 matching bases. Germline V gives CDR1 SGHVS, CDR2 FQNEAQ. V lost 5 bases and J 4 bases, leaving 12 bases between the germline ends. The CDR3 totals 14 residues.

This chain connects TRBV5-1 to TRBJ2-1; the D is unclear. Trimming pared 0 bases from V and 4 bases from J, leaving 11 bases between. The CDR3 is 15 amino acids. Germline-derived CDR1 and CDR2 are SGHRS and YFSETQ. In nucleotides, the CDR3 is TGCGCCAGCAGCTTGGACAGCCACCTTTACAATGAGCAGTTCTTC. Protein sequence: CASSLDSHLYNEQFF.

The chain recombines TRBV10-3 with TRBJ1-2; 8 nucleotides line up with TRBD1. V lost 10 bases, J lost 8 bases, and 9 bases stayed unmatched. Germline V gene data show CDR1 as ENHRY and CDR2 as SYGVKD. The CDR3 length is 12 residues. CDR3: CASQGADEGYTF. Here the CDR3 DNA reads TGTGCCAGCCAGGGGGCGGACGAAGGCTACACCTTC.

This clone was counted only a few times. A much larger clone lies one base from this, so it may be a read error. This specimen includes other DNA sequences encoding the same CDR3. The CDR3 DNA reads as TGTGCCAGCAGCCCCCAGCGGGACTCCTACAATGAGCAGTTCTTC. This encodes CASSPQRDSYNEQFF. V is TRBV11-1 and J is TRBJ2-1, with TRBD2 matching 7 bases. Germline CDR1 SGHAT, CDR2 FQDESV (reference sequence). The CDR3 contains 15 residues. V was pared by 5 bases and J by 0 bases, with 4 bases of the junction left unmatched.

In its sample, this clone was seen a few times. J is TRBJ2-1 and V is TRBV11-2; 8 bases are a match to TRBD2. The CDR3 length is 16 residues. Per the germline V gene, CDR1 is SGHAT and CDR2 is FQNNGV. J was trimmed by 4 bases and V by 6 bases; bases with no gene match: 11. As DNA, the CDR3 is TGTGCCAGCAGTTTTTCTGGGGTAGCGGGGTACAATGAGCAGTTCTTC. Protein product: CASSFSGVAGYNEQFF.

This clone was seen only once. The chain couples TRBV30 to TRBJ1-5, with D possibly TRBD1 on 5 matching bases. The CDR3 covers 16 residues. In germline, CDR1 is GTSNPN, CDR2 SVGIG (reference sequence). Trimming cost V 3 bases and J 0 bases, with 15 bases left between them. The CDR3 DNA follows: TGTGCCTGGAGCCTAGGACAATCCTATAGCAATCAGCCCCAGCATTTT. The encoded protein is CAWSLGQSYSNQPQHF.

Only a few counts were recorded for this clone. J is TRBJ2-7 and V is TRBV6-5; 9 bases map to TRBD1. J was trimmed by 6 bases and V by 5 bases; bases with no gene match: 8. Per germline, CDR1 MNHEY and CDR2 SVGAGI. This CDR3 is 14 amino acids long. The CDR3 DNA follows: TGTGCCAGCAGTAACCCCAGGACAGGGGTCGAGCAGTACTTC. Protein sequence: CASSNPRTGVEQYF.

Here the CDR3 reads CASSLWQGFSGNTIYF. The CDR3 DNA reads TGCGCCAGCAGCCTATGGCAGGGCTTCTCTGGAAACACCATATATTTT. This chain connects TRBV5-1 to TRBJ1-3; D might be TRBD1 (5 bases). This CDR3 is built from 16 residues. V lost 4 bases, J lost 0 bases, and 14 bases lay in between. CDR1 and CDR2 (germline): SGHRS, YFSETQ.

This sequence joins TRBV11-2 and TRBJ2-7; 9 bases fit TRBD1. From germline, CDR1 is SGHAT and CDR2 FQNNGV. J was trimmed by 6 bases and V by 3 bases; bases with no gene match: 15. CDR3 length: 17 residues. Here the CDR3 DNA reads TGTGCCAGCAGCTTCGACCCTACTCCGGGACAGGGCCTCGAGCAGTACTTC. Translated, it gives CASSFDPTPGQGLEQYF.

The chain joins TRBV5-1 to TRBJ1-4; D is perhaps TRBD1 (5 bases). V dropped 4 bases and J dropped 8 bases, with 18 bases sitting between them. CDR1 is SGHRS and CDR2 is YFSETQ in the germline V gene. CDR3 length: 15 residues. The CDR3 DNA reads TGCGCCAGCAGCACTGCCGGGACGAAGGAGGAAAAACTGTTTTTT. Its protein product is CASSTAGTKEEKLFF.

This chain uses TRBV28 with TRBJ2-3; 8 nucleotides line up with TRBD2. This CDR3 has 16 amino acids. V shed 6 bases, J shed 6 bases, and the junction held 14 bases outside the gene matches. Germline CDR1 reads MDHEN; CDR2 reads SYDVKM. The CDR3: CASSSLTSAKRDTQYF. The CDR3 DNA is TGTGCCAGCAGCTCCCTGACTAGCGCAAAACGGGATACGCAGTATTTT.

V gene TRBV5-6 combines with J gene TRBJ1-2; D is possibly TRBD1 (5 bases). Germline CDR1 reads SGHDT; CDR2 reads YYEEEE. This CDR3 has 14 residues. The V gene lost 2 bases and the J gene lost 12 bases, with 20 bases spanning the gap. CDR3 sequence (DNA): TGTGCCAGCAGCTTCAGGGACTACTCACGTAGGGACACCTTC. This translates into CASSFRDYSRRDTF.

This CDR3 is CASSVAGAPYEQYF. The CDR3, as DNA: TGTGCCAGCAGTGTTGCGGGGGCCCCCTACGAGCAGTACTTC. The rearrangement uses TRBV2 and TRBJ2-7, with a tentative D call TRBD2 (7 bases). Germline V lookup: CDR1 SNHLY, CDR2 FYNNEI. V dropped 4 bases and J dropped 2 bases, with 12 bases sitting between them. The CDR3 has 14 residues. The full variable domain, with the rest looked up from reference TRBV2 and TRBJ2-7, is EPEVTQTPSHQVTQMGQEVILRCVPISNHLYFYWYRQILGQKVEFLVSFYNNEISEKSEIFDDQFSVERPDGSNFTLKIRSTKLEDSAMYFCASSVAGAPYEQYFGPGTRLTVT.

The V gene is TRBV2, the J gene TRBJ2-7; unclear D gene. V was clipped by 5 bases and J by 5 bases, with 7 bases between them. The CDR3 is 11 residues long. Germline V gives CDR1 SNHLY, CDR2 FYNNEI. CDR3 residues: CASSPFHEQYF. The DNA of the CDR3 is TGTGCCAGCAGTCCCTTTCACGAGCAGTACTTC. Complete variable domain (other parts from reference TRBV2 and TRBJ2-7): EPEVTQTPSHQVTQMGQEVILRCVPISNHLYFYWYRQILGQKVEFLVSFYNNEISEKSEIFDDQFSVERPDGSNFTLKIRSTKLEDSAMYFCASSPFHEQYFGPGTRLTVT.

The chain combines TRBV5-1 with TRBJ2-7; D is perhaps TRBD1 (6 bases). Trimming shortened V by 0 bases and J by 3 bases, and 13 bases separated the two germline ends. The CDR3 spans 15 residues. Germline assignment: CDR1 SGHRS and CDR2 YFSETQ. The CDR3 DNA reads TGCGCCAGCAGCTTGGCGTCTTACAGGGTCTACGAGCAGTACTTC. The encoded protein is CASSLASYRVYEQYF. Looking up the rest from reference TRBV5-1 and TRBJ2-7 gives the full variable domain: KAGVTQTPRYLIKTRGQQVTLSCSPISGHRSVSWYQQTPGQGLQFLFEYFSETQRNKGNFPGRFSGRQFSNSRSEMNVSTLELGDSALYLCASSLASYRVYEQYFGPGTRLTVT.

The chain employs TRBV7-2 and TRBJ1-2; 7 bases are a match to TRBD1. Per germline, CDR1 SGHTA and CDR2 FQGNSA. This CDR3 comprises 16 residues. J lost 4 bases, V lost 1 base, and 9 bases had no gene match. CDR3 protein: CASSLDGSAGGYGYTF. CDR3 bases: TGTGCCAGCAGCTTAGATGGCTCGGCAGGGGGCTATGGCTACACCTTC.